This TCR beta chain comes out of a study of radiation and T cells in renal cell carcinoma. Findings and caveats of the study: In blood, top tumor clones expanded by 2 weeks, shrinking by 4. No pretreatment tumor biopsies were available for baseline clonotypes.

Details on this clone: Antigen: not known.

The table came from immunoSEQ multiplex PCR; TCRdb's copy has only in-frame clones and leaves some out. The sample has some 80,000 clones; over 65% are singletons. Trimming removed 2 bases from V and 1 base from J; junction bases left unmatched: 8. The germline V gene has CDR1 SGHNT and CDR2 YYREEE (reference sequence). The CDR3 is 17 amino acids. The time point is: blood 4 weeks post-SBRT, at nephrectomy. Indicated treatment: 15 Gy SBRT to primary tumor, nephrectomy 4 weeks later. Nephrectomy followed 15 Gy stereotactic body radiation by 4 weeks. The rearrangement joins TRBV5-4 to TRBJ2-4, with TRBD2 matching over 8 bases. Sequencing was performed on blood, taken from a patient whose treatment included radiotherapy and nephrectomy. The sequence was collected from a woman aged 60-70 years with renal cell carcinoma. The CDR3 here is CASSFQSSGPAKNIQYF. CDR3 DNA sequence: TGTGCCAGCAGCTTTCAGTCTAGCGGGCCCGCCAAAAACATTCAGTACTTC.